This TCR beta chain originates from a study of cytomegalovirus exposure and HLA in healthy donors. Study findings and constraints: Across donors, most TCRs were seen rarely, yet some public ones were widespread. The listing of 150 to 200 TCR beta chains classed them as cytomegalovirus-associated. Reported performance of the classifier showed diagnosis of cytomegalovirus status with high specificity and sensitivity.

The donors were part of the approximately 120-subject validation cohort, which stood apart from the roughly 680-subject first cohort. Clones were read by immunoSEQ multiplex PCR, and TCRdb kept only the in-frame ones, dropping some. The sample holds 250,000 to 400,000 clones, about 85% seen once. Per the germline V gene, CDR1 is LGHNA and CDR2 is YSLEER. The V and J ends lost 0 bases and 3 bases respectively, with 11 bases between them. The CDR3 consists of 15 residues. A remark on this clone: The antigen remains undetermined.

The sequenced sample was PBMCs. The sequence came from a woman in her twenties or thirties in good health and CMV-seropositive. This chain links TRBV4-3 with TRBJ1-1, with unresolved D. The chain's CDR3 is CASSQDHLRDTEAFF. CDR3 coding DNA: TGCGCCAGCAGCCAAGATCACCTCCGGGACACTGAAGCTTTCTTT.